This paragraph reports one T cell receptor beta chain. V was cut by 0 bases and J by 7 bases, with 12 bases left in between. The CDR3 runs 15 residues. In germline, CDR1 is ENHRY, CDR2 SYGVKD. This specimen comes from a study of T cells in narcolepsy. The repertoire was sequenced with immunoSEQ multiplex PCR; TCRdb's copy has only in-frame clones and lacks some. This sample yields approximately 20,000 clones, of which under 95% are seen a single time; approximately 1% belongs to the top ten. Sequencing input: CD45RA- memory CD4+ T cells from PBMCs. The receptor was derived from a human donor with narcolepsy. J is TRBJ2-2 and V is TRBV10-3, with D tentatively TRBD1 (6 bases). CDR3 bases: TGTGCCATCAGTGAGTCGAGCAGGGGTGGCGGGGAGCTGTTTTTT. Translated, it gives CAISESSRGGGELFF.